One sample yielded the 31 T cell receptor beta chains listed below, sequenced in a study of regulatory T cells in long-lasting Graves disease. In building TCR beta libraries, iRepertoire HTBI primers were used together with Arm-PCR of CDR3 regions. TCRdb reanalysed the multiplex PCR reads using MiXCR and keeps one entry per CDR3 protein. The table shows 650,000 to 850,000 distinct CDR3 sequences, with 25% to 35% occurring only once. Time point here: persistent/refractory GD, antithyroid drugs over 5 years with positive TRAb. PBMC-derived RNA was used for the TCR library. Specimen: peripheral blood mononuclear cells (PBMCs), collected when the disease was refractory, from a patient treated with antithyroid drugs. All receptors derive from a female donor with Graves disease.

The chain couples TRBV12-3 or TRBV12-4 to TRBJ2-1, with D tentatively TRBD2 (6 bases). V gave up 6 bases and J gave up 7 bases, with 19 bases separating them. This CDR3 contains 15 residues. The CDR3 bases are TGTGCCAGCAGGGTCGGCTACGGGAGAGATAATGAGCAGTTCTTC. Amino acid sequence: CASRVGYGRDNEQFF.

This clonotype has just a few counts. The chain has TRBV12-3 or TRBV12-4 and TRBJ2-1; D not certain. The CDR3 loop spans 15 amino acids. V was cut by 3 bases and J by 8 bases, with 17 bases left in between. In DNA, the CDR3 is TGTGCCAGCAGTTTTCAGGCGCGGACGTCGGATGAGCAGTTCTTC. It translates to CASSFQARTSDEQFF.

The chain uses TRBV18 and TRBJ2-5; TRBD1 matches at 7 bases. The CDR3 extends over 15 amino acids. V was clipped by 1 base and J by 3 bases; unmatched bases: 5. From germline, CDR1 is KGHSH and CDR2 LQKENI. The CDR3 spells CASSPLTGAEETQYF. In nucleotides, the CDR3 is TGTGCCAGCTCACCACTTACAGGGGCCGAAGAGACCCAGTACTTC.

This clonotype showed up many times. V is TRBV12-3 or TRBV12-4 and J is TRBJ1-2; D ambiguous. V shed 3 bases and J shed 2 bases, with 4 bases lying between them. The CDR3 is 12 residues long. The chain's CDR3 is CASSFQNYGYTF. The CDR3 DNA reads TGTGCCAGCAGTTTCCAGAACTATGGCTACACCTTC.

This clonotype showed up many times. The genes are TRBV12-3 or TRBV12-4 and TRBJ2-7; D not resolved. This CDR3 region has 13 residues. Trimming left V 6 bases short and J 12 bases short, with 21 bases between. CDR3 in DNA: TGTGCCAGCAGCCCCACCGTCACGGTCCCCCCGTACTTC. It translates to CASSPTVTVPPYF.

With respect to this clonotype: One end of the junction fails to match germline, which may point to a read error. The genes are TRBV28 and TRBJ1-4; tentative D call: TRBD1 (5 bases). The CDR3 loop spans 11 amino acids. The V gene's germline CDR1 is MDHEN and CDR2 SYDVKM. CDR3 in amino acids: CAGGPDEKLLF. The CDR3 nucleotides are TGTGCCGGGGGACCTGACGAAAAACTGCTTTTT.

The chain recombines TRBV5-1 with TRBJ2-2, with D possibly matching TRBD2 (6 bases). This CDR3 is built from 15 residues. Per the germline V gene, CDR1 is SGHRS and CDR2 is YFSETQ. V was pared by 8 bases and J by 2 bases, with 16 bases between. The DNA for the CDR3 is TGCGCCAGTTTCCCAGCGGGCCTAAACACCGGGGAGCTGTTTTTT. Residues: CASFPAGLNTGELFF.

This clonotype was counted only a few times. This sequence joins TRBV6-2 or TRBV6-3 and TRBJ2-2, with TRBD2 identical over 15 bases. CDR1 and CDR2 from the germline V gene are MNHEY and SVGEGT. The CDR3 is 17 residues long. Trimming removed 5 bases from V and 4 bases from J; junction bases left unmatched: 5. The CDR3 DNA reads as TGTGCCAGCAGTCAGGGACTAGCGGGAGGACCCACCGGGGAGCTGTTTTTT. It translates to CASSQGLAGGPTGELFF.

This clonotype was seen more than once but under ten times. The chain links TRBV5-1 to TRBJ2-6; no firm D call. V shed 4 bases and J shed 2 bases, with 13 bases lying between them. Germline lookup yields CDR1 SGHRS and CDR2 YFSETQ. The CDR3 has 16 amino acids. The CDR3 spells CASSPGRLPGANVLTF. The CDR3, as DNA: TGCGCCAGCAGCCCGGGCCGCCTGCCTGGGGCCAACGTCCTGACTTTC.

This clonotype was observed once. The V gene is TRBV12-3 or TRBV12-4, the J gene TRBJ2-7, with TRBD2 matching over 11 bases. The CDR3 is 14 amino acids. V was clipped by 6 bases and J by 2 bases; unmatched bases: 3. The CDR3, as DNA: TGTGCCAGCAGCGTTAGCGGGGGGGCCTACGAGCAGTACTTC. Translating it yields CASSVSGGAYEQYF.

The V call is TRBV7-9, the J call TRBJ1-2; the D is unclear. The CDR3 has 14 amino acids. Germline CDR1 is SEHNR and CDR2 is FQNEAQ (reference sequence). V was clipped by 5 bases and J by 5 bases, with 15 bases between them. The CDR3 spells CASSTLKVSYGYTF. For the CDR3, the DNA is TGTGCCAGCAGCACCCTGAAGGTTTCTTATGGCTACACCTTC.

This chain connects TRBV29-1 to TRBJ2-5; TRBD1 might be the D (6 bases). The germline V gene has CDR1 SQVTM and CDR2 ANQGSEA. This CDR3 region has 14 residues. Trimming cost V 0 bases and J 1 base, with 9 bases left between them. The CDR3 loop reads CSVEDRGTQETQYF. The CDR3, as DNA: TGCAGCGTTGAAGATAGGGGGACCCAAGAGACCCAGTACTTC.

The chain links TRBV3-1 to TRBJ2-2, with 10 bases matching TRBD2. The J segment lost 7 bases and the V segment lost 1 base, leaving 6 bases of the junction unmatched. The CDR3 totals 16 residues. Germline CDR1 and CDR2: LGHDT and YNNKEL (reference sequence). CDR3 region: CASSQVPSGSGGELFF. CDR3 sequence (DNA): TGTGCCAGCAGCCAAGTGCCTAGCGGGAGCGGCGGGGAGCTGTTTTTT. The entire variable domain, with the rest obtained from reference TRBV3-1 and TRBJ2-2, is as follows: DTAVSQTPKYLVTQMGNDKSIKCEQNLGHDTMYWYKQDSKKFLKIMFSYNNKELIINETVPNRFSPKSPDKAHLNLHINSLELGDSAVYFCASSQVPSGSGGELFFGEGSRLTVL.

The V gene is TRBV5-1, the J gene TRBJ2-5; the D is unclear. V was cut by 1 base and J by 6 bases, with 10 bases left in between. The V gene's germline CDR1 is SGHRS and CDR2 YFSETQ. The CDR3 totals 13 residues. The CDR3 sequence is CASSLRGFQTQYF. The CDR3 DNA sequence: TGCGCCAGCAGCTTGCGTGGATTCCAGACCCAGTACTTC.

This chain connects TRBV14 to TRBJ2-2; TRBD2 aligns across 12 bases. The CDR3 totals 13 residues. V lost 10 bases and J lost 5; bases outside the gene matches: 2. The V gene's germline CDR1 is SGHDN and CDR2 FVKESK. CDR3 region: CATGLAGTGELFF. For the CDR3, the DNA is TGTGCCACCGGACTAGCGGGAACCGGGGAGCTGTTTTTT. The full variable domain, in which reference TRBV14 and TRBJ2-2 provide the parts outside the CDR3, is EAGVTQFPSHSVIEKGQTVTLRCDPISGHDNLYWYRRVMGKEIKFLLHFVKESKQDESGMPNNRFLAERTGGTYSTLKVQPAELEDSGVYFCATGLAGTGELFFGEGSRLTVL.

The J gene is TRBJ1-2, the V gene TRBV19, with 8 bases fitting TRBD1. V shed 5 bases and J 8 bases; nucleotides not matched to a gene: 10. The CDR3 totals 14 residues. The germline CDR1 and CDR2 sequences are LNHDA and SQIVND (reference sequence). DNA of the CDR3: TGTGCCAGTAGTCACCAGCAGGGGGCGAGCGGCTACACCTTC. Protein: CASSHQQGASGYTF.

This clonotype turned up a few times. The chain employs TRBV29-1 and TRBJ2-5; 11 bases align to TRBD2. V was pared by 4 bases and J by 3 bases, with 13 bases of the junction left unmatched. The length of the CDR3 is 17 residues. Germline V gives CDR1 SQVTM, CDR2 ANQGSEA. CDR3 residues: CSVVSRYSGREEETQYF. CDR3 DNA sequence: TGCAGCGTTGTAAGTCGGTATAGCGGGAGGGAGGAAGAGACCCAGTACTTC. The full variable domain, rest sourced from reference TRBV29-1 and TRBJ2-5, is SAVISQKPSRDICQRGTSLTIQCQVDSQVTMMFWYRQQPGQSLTLIATANQGSEATYESGFVIDKFPISRPNLTFSTLTVSNMSPEDSSIYLCSVVSRYSGREEETQYFGPGTRLLVL.

This clonotype was seen only a few times. The chain is built from TRBV29-1 and TRBJ1-2; the match to TRBD1 covers 7 bases. Germline CDR1 is SQVTM and CDR2 is ANQGSEA. There are 14 residues in the CDR3. V lost 3 bases and J lost 2; bases outside the gene matches: 6. The DNA of the CDR3 is TGCAGCGTTGATAGCGGCAGGGGGAACTATGGCTACACCTTC. Amino acids: CSVDSGRGNYGYTF.

The genes are TRBV7-2 and TRBJ2-2; no reliable D call. V dropped 1 base and J dropped 6 bases, with 9 bases sitting between them. CDR1 is SGHTA, CDR2 FQGNSA, per germline. The length of the CDR3 is 14 residues. Here the CDR3 reads CASSLGDWAGELFF. For the CDR3, the DNA is TGTGCCAGCAGCTTAGGAGATTGGGCCGGGGAGCTGTTTTTT.

The chain carries TRBV7-2 and TRBJ2-3, with TRBD2 identical over 8 bases. The length of the CDR3 is 15 residues. V lost 1 base and J lost 7; bases outside the gene matches: 7. The germline CDR1 and CDR2 sequences are SGHTA and FQGNSA. The CDR3 loop reads CASSLDGRAGNTQYF. The CDR3 nucleotides are TGTGCCAGCAGCTTAGACGGGAGGGCTGGAAATACGCAGTATTTT.

In its sample, this clonotype was seen a few times. The chain recombines TRBV5-1 with TRBJ2-7, with TRBD1 identical over 9 bases. The CDR3 spans 15 residues. V shed 2 bases and J 2 bases; nucleotides not matched to a gene: 5. Germline CDR1 is SGHRS and CDR2 is YFSETQ. CDR3 sequence (DNA): TGCGCCAGCAGCTTCGGGGACAGGGTAACCTACGAGCAGTACTTC. This codes for CASSFGDRVTYEQYF.

The chain combines TRBV7-3 with TRBJ1-2; D unresolved. This CDR3 region has 14 residues. Trimming pared 3 bases from V and 8 bases from J, leaving 16 bases between. Germline CDR1 SGHTA, CDR2 FQGTGA. CDR3 in DNA: TGTGCCAGCAGCTTGGCCAACGACATGAGGGGCTACACCTTC. It yields the protein CASSLANDMRGYTF.

This rearrangement joins TRBV25-1 to TRBJ2-7, with D perhaps matching TRBD2 (6 bases). Trimming shortened V by 2 bases and J by 0 bases, and 11 bases separated the two germline ends. This CDR3 contains 15 residues. Germline V gene sequence: CDR1 MGHDK, CDR2 SYGVNS. The CDR3 protein is CASSELALSSYEQYF. DNA for the CDR3: TGTGCCAGCAGTGAACTAGCGTTGTCCTCCTACGAGCAGTACTTC.

This clonotype was picked up one time. This chain connects TRBV3-1 to TRBJ2-5; 9 bases match TRBD1. This CDR3 has 17 amino acids. Germline assignment: CDR1 LGHDT and CDR2 YNNKEL (reference sequence). J was trimmed by 2 bases and V by 5 bases; bases with no gene match: 12. The CDR3, as DNA: TGTGCCAGCAGCGAGGACAGGGGCTACCCGGGACAAGAGACCCAGTACTTC. Amino acid sequence: CASSEDRGYPGQETQYF.

The chain uses TRBV6-1 and TRBJ2-3, with TRBD2 matching over 11 bases. The CDR3 is made up of 18 amino acids. The trim removed 2 bases at V and 4 bases at J, leaving 11 bases unmatched. Germline V CDR1 and CDR2: MNHNS, SASEGT. CDR3 amino acids: CASSERLAGGGQPDTQYF. The DNA for the CDR3 is TGTGCCAGCAGTGAAAGGCTAGCGGGAGGAGGTCAGCCAGATACGCAGTATTTT.

This chain links TRBV19 with TRBJ2-5; TRBD2 matches at 8 bases. There are 15 residues in the CDR3. The V gene's germline CDR1 is LNHDA and CDR2 SQIVND (reference sequence). V was pared by 8 bases and J by 5 bases, with 13 bases of the junction left unmatched. CDR3 sequence reads: CASSRMAGGSETQYF. CDR3 bases: TGTGCCAGTTCCCGTATGGCGGGAGGTAGCGAGACCCAGTACTTC.

This clonotype has more than one count but fewer than ten. CDR3 nucleotides: TGTGCCAGTAGTCCAAGCTCCGGGACAGCTAAATACGAGCAGTACTTC. It codes for CASSPSSGTAKYEQYF. The chain employs TRBV19 and TRBJ2-7; TRBD1 agrees at 7 bases. Trimming took 5 bases from V and 4 from J; bases not matched to a gene: 14. Germline V gives CDR1 LNHDA, CDR2 SQIVND (reference sequence). This CDR3 has 16 amino acids.

There are many counts of this clonotype. J is TRBJ1-1 and V is TRBV20-1, with a weak D call TRBD1 (5 bases). The CDR3 has 13 amino acids. Trimming took off 3 bases at V and 1 base at J, with 9 bases between the two ends. Per the germline V gene, CDR1 is DFQATT and CDR2 is SNEGSKA (reference sequence). The DNA of the CDR3 is TGCAGTGCTAGGGCGCAGGGGAACACTGAAGCTTTCTTT. Translating it yields CSARAQGNTEAFF.

This clonotype was seen more than once but under ten times. This rearrangement joins TRBV4-1 to TRBJ1-1, with unresolved D. Germline loops: CDR1 MGHRA, CDR2 YSYEKL. The CDR3 extends over 14 amino acids. Trimming removed 1 base at V and 4 bases at J, with 10 bases between. The chain's CDR3 is CASSQADMSTEAFF. In DNA form, the CDR3 reads TGCGCCAGCAGCCAAGCTGATATGAGCACTGAAGCTTTCTTT.

The chain uses TRBV2 and TRBJ2-7; 8 bases align to TRBD1. V trimming: 3 bases; J trimming: 7 bases; junction bases outside the gene matches: 14. This CDR3 has 16 residues. CDR1 SNHLY and CDR2 FYNNEI come from the germline V gene. The CDR3 DNA is TGTGCCAGCAGTGACGCCCCGGACAGGGTGGTTTATGAGCAGTACTTC. As protein: CASSDAPDRVVYEQYF.

In its sample, this clonotype was seen once. Germline and junction disagree at one end, which may indicate a read error. The V gene is TRBV4-1, the J gene TRBJ2-5, with a possible D match to TRBD1 (6 bases). The CDR3 has 15 amino acids. Per the germline V gene, CDR1 is MGHRA and CDR2 is YSYEKL. CDR3 coding DNA: TGCGCCAGCAGCCGGGGGACGGACAGCCAAAAGACCCAGTACTTC. It translates to CASSRGTDSQKTQYF.